This paragraph reports one T cell receptor beta chain. Described treatment: roughly 20 received Ad26.COV2.S at low or high dose, single or two shots; roughly 5 received placebo; per-sample allocation not given. Day 63 following the first vaccine or placebo injection was when the samples were taken. The record originates from a study of Ad26.COV2.S vaccination and SARS-CoV-2 variants. V was shortened by 6 bases and J by 0 bases, with 12 bases between the two germline ends. Germline values: CDR1 LNHDA, CDR2 SQIVND (reference sequence). The CDR3 consists of 15 residues. Using immunoSEQ multiplex PCR, the repertoire was profiled, and TCRdb retains in-frame clones only, with some absent. The data contain about 440,000 clones, about 92% of them singletons.

This clonotype was sampled from a person between 18 and 60 years old who received the Ad26.COV2.S COVID-19 vaccine or a placebo. The sample was peripheral blood, taken in a trial of Ad26.COV2.S vaccine versus placebo. The rearrangement links TRBV19 to TRBJ1-5; D perhaps matches TRBD1 (5 bases). The CDR3 loop is CASSVQVPSNQPQHF. CDR3 nucleotides: TGTGCCAGTAGCGTACAGGTACCTAGCAATCAGCCCCAGCATTTT.